This entry features one T cell receptor (beta chain) sequence. Source study methods: Amplification with reference gene primers provided the estimates of nucleated cell counts. This table comes from immunoSEQ multiplex PCR, and its TCRdb copy is limited to in-frame clones, with some not included. V and J calls and clone size are copied from that table; D and trimming were computed from the DNA. The sample records 120,000 or so clones, approximately 71% being singletons. These data belong to a study of blood T cell repertoires in COVID-19. About the study: COVID-19 samples collected from the United States, Italy and Spain covered acute and convalescent phases. Sources were T cells, B-cell-depleted T cells, or PBMCs; the material itself was cDNA or gDNA.

V gave up 9 bases and J gave up 5 bases; unmatched junction bases: 15. Germline CDR1 is KGHDR and CDR2 is SFDVKD. The CDR3 covers 15 residues. The TCR originated in a human donor in a cohort sampled during active COVID-19. Specimen: peripheral blood. V is TRBV24-1 and J is TRBJ2-7, with 7 bases lining up with TRBD1. The chain's CDR3 is CATGYGTESSHEQYF. The CDR3 DNA reads TGTGCCACCGGGTATGGGACAGAGTCGTCCCACGAGCAGTACTTC.